This is a list of T cell receptor beta chains from one sample in a study of blood T cell repertoires in COVID-19. Some clones are missing from TCRdb's copy, which holds only in-frame ones; the method was immunoSEQ multiplex PCR. The sample includes about 220,000 clones, 84% of them seen just once. The sequencing input was peripheral blood. These receptors came from a man between 50 and 59 years old with active or convalescent COVID-19. Both conserved end residues are part of each CDR3. Expanded clones get a size class; other rows say once, few or many, or leave the size out.

V	size	J	CDR3
TRBV27	.	TRBJ1-2	CASSSGQGYGYTF
TRBV7-2	.	TRBJ2-3	CASSLDSGGEYF
TRBV7-3	.	TRBJ2-3	CASSLRGRGGPVDTQYF
TRBV18	.	TRBJ2-3	CASSPRGTSGPDTQYF
TRBV5-4	.	TRBJ2-7	CASSPGGTSGRVQYF
TRBV3-1/TRBV3-2	.	TRBJ1-5	CASSQRIDSRPQHF
TRBV5-1	.	TRBJ2-1	CASSTTTSGRSTGEQFF
TRBV5-4	.	TRBJ2-3	CASSLGGQGGADTQYF
TRBV21-1	.	TRBJ2-1	CASPPGGEYNEQFF
TRBV3-1/TRBV3-2	.	TRBJ2-5	CASSRPTSGGCKQETQYF
TRBV7-2	.	TRBJ2-1	CASRYRVDNEQFF
TRBV5-4	.	TRBJ1-1	CASTRESPGNTEAFF
TRBV7-9	.	TRBJ1-1	CASTLHGHLLAEAFF
TRBV5-6	.	TRBJ2-7	CASSLVGQAYEQYF
TRBV2	once	TRBJ1-4	CASRDRGLSNEKLFF
TRBV19	once	TRBJ1-2	CASSLRTGANYGYTF
TRBV28	.	TRBJ1-2	CASSLQGASPNYGYTF
TRBV29-1	.	TRBJ2-1	CSVFDRSSYNEQFF
TRBV5-1	.	TRBJ2-1	CASSSLPGQGTYEQFF
TRBV18	.	TRBJ2-1	CASSPLAGTYNEQFF
TRBV7-2	.	TRBJ2-1	CASSSEREGEQFF
TRBV28	.	TRBJ2-3	CASSLGAWTLKGTDTQYF
TRBV21-1	.	TRBJ1-6	CASSKRTDSPPMDSPLHF
TRBV18	.	TRBJ2-1	CASSPGQGQNEQFF
TRBV18	.	TRBJ2-3	CASSPRLAGGRSNTDTQYF
TRBV11-2	.	TRBJ1-2	CASSSPRQGSYGYTF
TRBV4-1	many	TRBJ2-1	CASSQDRLAGGPPGRREQFF
TRBV6-6	.	TRBJ2-3	CASSYGWRGEADTQYF
TRBV6-1	.	TRBJ1-4	CASSETWARAFPTNEKLFF
TRBV10-3	.	TRBJ1-1	CAISESGGMNTEAFF
TRBV9	.	TRBJ1-2	CASSVGQLIGYGYTF
TRBV11-2	few	TRBJ1-6	CASSLRAGGSSYNSPLHF
TRBV29-1	once	TRBJ2-7	CSVESLAGGFYEQYF
TRBV5-1	once	TRBJ1-6	CASSQDRAYSPLHF
TRBV27	.	TRBJ2-5	CATRTGGTHQETQYF
TRBV5-1	.	TRBJ2-1	CASSTGLAGLLYNEQFF
TRBV5-1	.	TRBJ2-5	CASSSGSGSQETQYF
TRBV27	.	TRBJ1-2	CASSLSMGTGALGF
TRBV5-1	.	TRBJ1-1	CASSSYPTGHYTWPEAFF
TRBV12-3/TRBV12-4	.	TRBJ1-1	CASSLEQNTEAFF
TRBV2	.	TRBJ1-5	CASSVVSNQPQHF
TRBV6-1	.	TRBJ2-5	CASSEVFGGEETQYF